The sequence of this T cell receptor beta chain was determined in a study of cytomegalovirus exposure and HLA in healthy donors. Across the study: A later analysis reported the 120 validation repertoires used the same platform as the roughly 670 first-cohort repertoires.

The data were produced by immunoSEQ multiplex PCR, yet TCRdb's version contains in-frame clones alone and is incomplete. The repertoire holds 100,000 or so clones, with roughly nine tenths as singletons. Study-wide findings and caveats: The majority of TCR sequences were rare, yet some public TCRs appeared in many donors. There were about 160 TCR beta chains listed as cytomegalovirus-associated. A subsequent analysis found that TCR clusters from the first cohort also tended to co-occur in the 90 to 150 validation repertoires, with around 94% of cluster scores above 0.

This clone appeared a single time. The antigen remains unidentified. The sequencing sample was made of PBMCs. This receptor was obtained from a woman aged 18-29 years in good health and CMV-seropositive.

The CDR3 is CASSIPGLPTDTQYF. The CDR3 nucleotides read TGTGCCAGCAGTATACCGGGTCTTCCCACAGATACGCAGTATTTT. J is TRBJ2-3 and V is TRBV6-5, with D unresolved. In germline, CDR1 is MNHEY, CDR2 SVGAGI. The V gene lost 5 bases and the J gene lost 2 bases, with 14 bases spanning the gap. There are 15 residues in the CDR3.